A single sample gave rise to the 28 T cell receptor beta chains below, sequenced in a study of shared clonotypes between healthy human individuals. Data came from immunoSEQ multiplex PCR; TCRdb stores just in-frame clones and leaves some out. Of around 700,000 clones in the sample, around 72% were seen once. The sequenced material came from memory CD4+ T cells sorted from blood. Subset given: CD45RA-negative fraction. Every receptor here comes from a young woman in good health.

The chain combines TRBV28 with TRBJ1-2; TRBD1 matches 8 bases. This CDR3 is 16 amino acids long. V was pared by 4 bases and J by 2 bases, with 9 bases of the junction left unmatched. Germline CDR1 reads MDHEN; CDR2 reads SYDVKM. The CDR3 loop is CASSSPGTGLNYGYTF. CDR3 nucleotide sequence: TGTGCCAGCAGTTCGCCCGGGACAGGACTAAACTATGGCTACACCTTC.

The V and J genes are TRBV19 and TRBJ2-7; 7 bases map to TRBD1. After removal of 6 bases from V and 7 bases from J, the junction contained 9 bases not matched to a gene. This CDR3 comprises 13 residues. Germline CDR1 and CDR2: LNHDA and SQIVND (reference sequence). The CDR3 loop reads CASSGTASEEQYF. The CDR3 DNA reads as TGTGCCAGTAGCGGGACAGCCTCCGAGGAGCAGTACTTC.

This clone was detected once. The chain joins TRBV2 to TRBJ1-5; D uncertain. The length of the CDR3 is 13 residues. V lost 3 bases and J 1 base, leaving 4 bases between the germline ends. CDR1 SNHLY and CDR2 FYNNEI come from the germline V gene. The CDR3 nucleotides are TGTGCCAGCAGTGATTTAAGCAATCAGCCCCAGCATTTT. Protein sequence: CASSDLSNQPQHF.

V gene TRBV5-1 combines with J gene TRBJ2-1, with 9 bases fitting TRBD2. Looked up from germline, CDR1 is SGHRS and CDR2 is YFSETQ. With 6 bases clipped from V and 9 bases from J, the junction kept 13 bases outside the gene matches. The CDR3 runs to 15 residues. CDR3 in DNA: TGCGCCAGCATTGCCACGGCGGGAGGGCCAGGTGAGCAGTTCTTC. Its translation is CASIATAGGPGEQFF.

The chain links TRBV29-1 to TRBJ1-5; the D gene is possibly TRBD1 (6 bases). V lost 4 bases, J lost 2 bases, and 9 bases lay in between. Germline CDR1 reads SQVTM; CDR2 reads ANQGSEA. The CDR3 is 13 amino acids. The CDR3 DNA is TGCAGCGTTGCGGACAGCCGCAATCAGCCCCAGCATTTT. It codes for CSVADSRNQPQHF. The full variable domain, with the rest looked up from reference TRBV29-1 and TRBJ1-5, is SAVISQKPSRDICQRGTSLTIQCQVDSQVTMMFWYRQQPGQSLTLIATANQGSEATYESGFVIDKFPISRPNLTFSTLTVSNMSPEDSSIYLCSVADSRNQPQHFGDGTRLSIL.

This chain links TRBV2 with TRBJ2-2; D is undetermined. Germline loops: CDR1 SNHLY, CDR2 FYNNEI. The length of the CDR3 is 15 residues. Trimming took 6 bases from V and 0 from J, leaving 11 bases between them. CDR3 residues: CASRWGTANTGELFF. The CDR3, as DNA: TGTGCCAGCAGATGGGGTACCGCGAACACCGGGGAGCTGTTTTTT.

The rearrangement joins TRBV4-1 to TRBJ1-2; D is unresolved. Looked up from germline, CDR1 is MGHRA and CDR2 is YSYEKL. Trimming stripped 1 base from V and 8 bases from J, with 20 bases between. The CDR3 is made up of 16 amino acids. The CDR3 nucleotides are TGCGCCAGCAGCCAAGTGGATCCAGGCAACTATCAAGGCTACACCTTC. Its translation: CASSQVDPGNYQGYTF.

The chain's CDR3 is CAWSGGGSIIVYEQYF. CDR3 nucleotide sequence: TGTGCCTGGAGCGGAGGGGGCTCCATCATCGTTTACGAGCAGTACTTC. The chain combines TRBV30 with TRBJ2-7; weak D call: TRBD1 (7 bases). There are 16 residues in the CDR3. Germline values: CDR1 GTSNPN, CDR2 SVGIG (reference sequence). V lost 3 bases and J 4 bases, leaving 22 bases between the germline ends.

This chain joins TRBV5-8 and TRBJ1-1; D uncertain. This CDR3 region has 15 residues. The V and J ends lost 0 bases and 1 base respectively, with 10 bases between them. CDR1 is SGHTS and CDR2 is YDEGEE in the germline V gene. DNA for the CDR3: TGTGCCAGCAGCTTGGCGGTTTGGGAGAACACTGAAGCTTTCTTT. Translating gives CASSLAVWENTEAFF.

This chain connects TRBV11-2 to TRBJ2-7; TRBD2 might be the D (6 bases). The CDR3 runs to 16 residues. V was trimmed by 6 bases and J by 2 bases, leaving 20 bases between them. The germline V gene has CDR1 SGHAT and CDR2 FQNNGV. CDR3: CASSDGGTGKPYEQYF. The CDR3 nucleotides are TGTGCCAGCAGTGATGGCGGGACCGGAAAACCCTACGAGCAGTACTTC.

The V gene is TRBV5-1, the J gene TRBJ2-2; D tentatively fits TRBD1 or TRBD2 (5 bases each). V was shortened by 4 bases and J by 1 base, with 14 bases between the two germline ends. CDR3 length: 16 amino acids. Germline CDR1 reads SGHRS; CDR2 reads YFSETQ. The DNA for the CDR3 is TGCGCCAGCAGCCTCCGGGACCTGCGGAACACCGGGGAGCTGTTTTTT. This gives the protein CASSLRDLRNTGELFF.

This clone showed up just a few times. Other DNA sequences in the sample encode the same CDR3. The chain recombines TRBV11-2 with TRBJ2-7, with D possibly being TRBD2 (6 bases). Trimming took off 1 base at V and 1 base at J, with 11 bases between the two ends. The CDR3 runs to 15 residues. CDR1 and CDR2 from the germline V gene are SGHAT and FQNNGV. This chain's CDR3 is CASSLGGSGSYEQYF. The CDR3 nucleotides are TGTGCCAGCAGCTTAGGGGGTAGCGGTTCCTACGAGCAGTACTTC.

This clone was seen at least ten times. This rearrangement joins TRBV9 to TRBJ2-7; the D is unclear. Germline V gene data show CDR1 as SGDLS and CDR2 as YYNGEE. This CDR3 has 15 residues. Between the trimmed V and J ends, which lost 0 bases and 4 bases, there was a span of 14 bases. CDR3 nucleotides: TGTGCCAGCAGCGTAGTAGCAGGTGGGGTTTACGAGCAGTACTTC. This translates into CASSVVAGGVYEQYF. Full variable domain (outside the CDR3, taken from reference TRBV9 and TRBJ2-7): DSGVTQTPKHLITATGQRVTLRCSPRSGDLSVYWYQQSLDQGLQFLIQYYNGEERAKGNILERFSAQQFPDLHSELNLSSLELGDSALYFCASSVVAGGVYEQYFGPGTRLTVT.

The chain links TRBV28 to TRBJ1-1; 8 nucleotides line up with TRBD1. Germline assignment: CDR1 MDHEN and CDR2 SYDVKM. The CDR3 totals 15 residues. Losses at the gene ends were 5 bases for V and 4 bases for J; bases not matched to a gene: 9. The CDR3 reads CASSSPGQDTTEAFF. CDR3 nucleotides: TGTGCCAGCAGTAGCCCGGGACAGGATACCACTGAAGCTTTCTTT.

The CDR3 spells CASSEQSGGPGEQYF. In nucleotides, the CDR3 is TGCGCCAGCAGTGAGCAGTCGGGAGGCCCCGGCGAGCAGTACTTC. This chain links TRBV10-1 with TRBJ2-7; TRBD2 agrees at 7 bases. The CDR3 consists of 15 residues. Germline V gene lookup returns CDR1 WNHNN and CDR2 SYGVQD (reference sequence). The junction had 10 bases not matched to a gene; V was cut back by 2 bases and J by 6 bases.

The chain uses TRBV7-3 and TRBJ2-2; 11 positions match TRBD2. The CDR3 is 16 residues long. The V gene's germline CDR1 is SGHTA and CDR2 FQGTGA. V lost 3 bases to trimming and J lost 7 bases; unmatched junction nucleotides: 7. This CDR3 reads CASSFQLAGGGGELFF. In DNA, the CDR3 is TGTGCCAGCAGCTTTCAGCTAGCGGGAGGAGGCGGGGAGCTGTTTTTT.

This sequence joins TRBV12-2 and TRBJ2-1; TRBD2, the table's D call, was not compared with the DNA. TRBV12-2 is a documented pseudogene. The CDR3 runs to 15 residues. The CDR3 DNA reads TGTGCAAGTCGCTTAGCCCGTATCGAGGGCGATGAGCAGTTCTTC. It codes for CASRLARIEGDEQFF.

This clone was counted many times. CDR3: CASSGPGQDSTEAFF. Here the CDR3 DNA reads TGCGCCAGCAGCGGACCGGGACAGGATAGCACTGAAGCTTTCTTT. J is TRBJ1-1 and V is TRBV5-1, with 8 bases identical to TRBD1. Germline CDR1 reads SGHRS; CDR2 reads YFSETQ. V lost 4 bases and J lost 4; bases outside the gene matches: 9. This CDR3 contains 15 residues. Combining the CDR3 with reference TRBV5-1 and TRBJ1-1 gives the whole variable domain KAGVTQTPRYLIKTRGQQVTLSCSPISGHRSVSWYQQTPGQGLQFLFEYFSETQRNKGNFPGRFSGRQFSNSRSEMNVSTLELGDSALYLCASSGPGQDSTEAFFGQGTRLTVV.

The chain recombines TRBV14 with TRBJ2-3, with 16 bases lining up with TRBD2. J gave up 2 bases and V 0 bases, and 5 bases lay outside the gene matches. Germline assignment: CDR1 SGHDN and CDR2 FVKESK. The CDR3 is 19 residues long. CDR3 nucleotide sequence: TGTGCCAGCAGCCAAGATACGGGACTAGCGGGAGGGGTCACAGATACGCAGTATTTT. It encodes CASSQDTGLAGGVTDTQYF.

This clone appeared once. This sequence joins TRBV28 and TRBJ1-2; 12 bases line up with TRBD1. The CDR3 is 20 amino acids. J was trimmed by 1 base and V by 3 bases; bases with no gene match: 15. The germline V gene encodes CDR1 MDHEN and CDR2 SYDVKM. CDR3 sequence: CASSFSGAGTGGLDNYGYTF. The CDR3 DNA follows: TGTGCCAGCAGTTTTTCCGGAGCCGGGACAGGGGGCCTAGATAACTATGGCTACACCTTC.

This clone came up many times. This chain links TRBV7-9 with TRBJ2-7, with 13 bases lining up with TRBD2. CDR3 length equals 16 residues. The germline V gene encodes CDR1 SEHNR and CDR2 FQNEAQ (reference sequence). Germline trimming cut 4 bases from V and 4 bases from J; bases unmatched to any gene: 7. This CDR3 is CASSSRTSGSGYEQYF. In DNA, the CDR3 is TGTGCCAGCAGCTCCAGGACTAGCGGGAGCGGATACGAGCAGTACTTC.

This sequence joins TRBV5-1 and TRBJ2-7, with D maybe TRBD1 (5 bases). Deletions cut 2 bases from V and 6 bases from J, with 15 bases between. The CDR3 contains 14 residues. Germline CDR1 and CDR2: SGHRS and YFSETQ. CDR3 bases: TGCGCCAGCAGCTTTCAGGGCCCGCCTAGCGAGCAGTACTTC. This translates into CASSFQGPPSEQYF.

V is TRBV6-1 and J is TRBJ2-1; TRBD1 or TRBD2 may be the D gene (5 bases each). V was trimmed by 7 bases and J by 6 bases, leaving 16 bases between them. Germline values: CDR1 MNHNS, CDR2 SASEGT. The CDR3 spans 14 residues. The CDR3 sequence: CASTYIGGVNEQFF. DNA of the CDR3: TGTGCCAGCACCTACATTGGGGGAGTCAATGAGCAGTTCTTC.

This clone was seen only a few times. The CDR3 loop is CASSLPRHSTDTQYF. The CDR3 DNA reads TGCGCCAGCAGCTTGCCCAGACATAGCACAGATACGCAGTATTTT. This rearrangement joins TRBV5-1 to TRBJ2-3; no definite D call. The CDR3 loop spans 15 amino acids. CDR1 and CDR2 from the germline V gene are SGHRS and YFSETQ. V lost 1 base and J 0 bases, leaving 9 bases between the germline ends.

This chain connects TRBV5-1 to TRBJ2-3; 9 nucleotides agree with TRBD2. Germline loops: CDR1 SGHRS, CDR2 YFSETQ. J lost 3 bases, V lost 4 bases, and 3 bases had no gene match. The CDR3 has 14 amino acids. CDR3: CASSVAGETDTQYF. CDR3 DNA: TGCGCCAGCAGCGTAGCGGGAGAGACAGATACGCAGTATTTT.

This chain uses TRBV19 with TRBJ2-2; D is unresolved. The CDR3 has 15 residues. V lost 4 bases to trimming and J lost 1 base, with 10 bases between them. Germline V gene sequence: CDR1 LNHDA, CDR2 SQIVND (reference sequence). CDR3 coding DNA: TGTGCCAGTAGTAGGGCTACCCTGAACACCGGGGAGCTGTTTTTT. This codes for CASSRATLNTGELFF. The full variable domain, its missing parts supplied by reference TRBV19 and TRBJ2-2, is DGGITQSPKYLFRKEGQNVTLSCEQNLNHDAMYWYRQDPGQGLRLIYYSQIVNDFQKGDIAEGYSVSREKKESFPLTVTSAQKNPTAFYLCASSRATLNTGELFFGEGSRLTVL.

This rearrangement joins TRBV28 to TRBJ2-7; D may be TRBD1 (6 bases). Trimming shortened V by 3 bases and J by 0 bases, and 15 bases separated the two germline ends. Germline V gives CDR1 MDHEN, CDR2 SYDVKM. CDR3 length equals 16 residues. CDR3 loop: CASSLTDLGGSYEQYF. The CDR3 DNA sequence: TGTGCCAGCAGTTTGACCGACTTAGGGGGCTCCTACGAGCAGTACTTC.

The V gene is TRBV28, the J gene TRBJ2-1; the D gene is possibly TRBD2 (5 bases). The V end was cut by 9 bases, the J end by 7 bases, with 16 bases between. The CDR3 extends over 13 amino acids. Germline CDR1 and CDR2: MDHEN and SYDVKM. The CDR3 nucleotides are TGTGCCAGTGGTAGCGCCCGTGGTAATGAGCAGTTCTTC. This sequence encodes CASGSARGNEQFF.